This T cell receptor beta chain was found in a study of blood T cells in healthy people across ages. Across the whole study: Per two T cells, template switching captured roughly one barcoded beta molecule.

A second PCR of roughly 6 to 12 cycles used a sample-barcoded 5' primer and a J-beta primer mix. All samples yielded 2.5 million or more CDR3-containing paired-end reads. TCRdb reprocessed the 5' RACE reads via MiXCR and lists one record per CDR3 protein. Of around 1,600,000 distinct CDR3 sequences detected, roughly 43% appear once; the ten largest clones hold over 3.5%. Regarding this clonotype: Its antigen is currently unknown.

Study-level results: Compared with aged donors, long-lived donors showed fewer expanded clones, suggesting selection. Roughly linearly, TCR beta diversity per million T cells fell as age increased.

Germline CDR1 is ENHRY and CDR2 is SYGVKD. There are 15 residues in the CDR3. Trimming removed 6 bases from V and 4 bases from J, with 16 bases in between. The receptor's source is a woman aged 18-30 years in good health. The rearrangement links TRBV10-3 to TRBJ2-1, with D tentatively TRBD1 (6 bases). The specimen sequenced was blood. The CDR3 region has the DNA TGTGCCATCAGCTCATCCGGGACAACATACAATGAGCAGTTCTTC. This encodes CAISSSGTTYNEQFF.